A selection of T cell receptor beta chains follows, all from one sample in a study of blood T cells in healthy people across ages. Each CDR3 protein is one row after TCRdb ran MiXCR on the 5' RACE reads. This table holds about 1,800,000 distinct CDR3 sequences, about 30% found once. The sequenced material came from blood. These receptor sequences come from a woman aged 30 to 39 in good health. The CDR3 runs from the conserved cysteine through the conserved F or W. The D gene is left open where the match is weak. Not every row has a clone size; where given, it reads once, few, many or a size class.

TGTGCCAGCAGTGATTATCACTCTGGGGCCAACGTCCTGACTTTC | CASSDYHSGANVLTF | TRBJ2-6 | TRBV25-1 | few | NA
TGCGCCAGCAGTGAGTGGCGGGAGGCCCAAGAGACCCAGTACTTC | CASSEWREAQETQYF | TRBJ2-5 | TRBV10-2 | many | TRBD2
TGTGCCAGCAGCCAAGGGACGGAAAATTCACCCCTCCACTTT | CASSQGTENSPLHF | TRBJ1-6 | TRBV3-1 | many | NA
TGCAGTGCTAGTACCGCCTTCCCCACAGATACGCAGTATTTT | CSASTAFPTDTQYF | TRBJ2-3 | TRBV20-1 | few | NA
TGTGCCAGCAGCTACAGGGGCTACGAGCAGTACTTC | CASSYRGYEQYF | TRBJ2-7 | TRBV6-5 | many | TRBD1
TGTGCCAGCAGCCGACAGGGAGAGGTATGGTTCTTC | CASSRQGEVWFF | TRBJ2-1 | TRBV11-2 | many | TRBD1
TGTGCCAGCTTTAAGGACAGGGCCTCCTACGAGCAGTACTTC | CASFKDRASYEQYF | TRBJ2-7 | TRBV2 | NA | TRBD1
TGTGCCAGCAGCAGGACAGGGCAACAATACGAGCAGTACTTC | CASSRTGQQYEQYF | TRBJ2-7 | TRBV6-5 | few | TRBD1
TGTGCCAGCAGCTTGGTGGGACTAGCGGGTAACAATGAGCAGTTCTTC | CASSLVGLAGNNEQFF | TRBJ2-1 | TRBV5-5 | NA | TRBD2
TGTGCCAGCAGCGGGACTACCTTGGTTCCCCTCTACGAGCAGTACTTC | CASSGTTLVPLYEQYF | TRBJ2-7 | TRBV12-3/TRBV12-4 | few | TRBD2
TGCGCCAGCAGCCAAGGTCTTGGGGGGAGCTCCTACAATGAGCAGTTCTTC | CASSQGLGGSSYNEQFF | TRBJ2-1 | TRBV4-1 | NA | NA
TGTGCCAGCAGCCAAGATCCCGGGACTTCCTTTGAGCAGTTCTTC | CASSQDPGTSFEQFF | TRBJ2-1 | TRBV14 | NA | NA
TGTGCCAGCAGCCCCTATGTGGTCAGCTCCTACAATGAGCAGTTCTTC | CASSPYVVSSYNEQFF | TRBJ2-1 | TRBV7-2 | many | NA
TGTGCCAGCAGCGTCTACGAGCAGTACTTC | CASSVYEQYF | TRBJ2-7 | TRBV12-3/TRBV12-4 | many | NA
TGTGCCACCAGTGATCTGCGGACTAGCGGGGGACCGCCTCGGGAGACCCAGTACTTC | CATSDLRTSGGPPRETQYF | TRBJ2-5 | TRBV24-1 | many | TRBD2
TGTGCCATCAAGCAGGACAGGGACAATGAGCAGTTCTTC | CAIKQDRDNEQFF | TRBJ2-1 | TRBV10-3 | few | TRBD1
TGTGCCAGCAGCTTACGACCCCTTGGCTACACCTTC | CASSLRPLGYTF | TRBJ1-2 | TRBV7-2 | NA | NA
TGCAGTGCTAGAGATAGGGTGACCGGGGCTGGGCCCCGGCATTTT | CSARDRVTGAGPRHF | TRBJ1-5 | TRBV20-1 | NA | NA
TGCAGTGCTCCGTCTAGCGGGAGGGGGTCCTACAATGAGCAGTTCTTC | CSAPSSGRGSYNEQFF | TRBJ2-1 | TRBV20-1 | many | TRBD2
TGTGCCAGCAGCGTTACCGGAACCCCAGGGCCCCAGCATTTT | CASSVTGTPGPQHF | TRBJ1-5 | TRBV9 | NA | NA
TGTGCCAGCAGCTCCTTACAGGCTTGGAGCACAGATACGCAGTATTTT | CASSSLQAWSTDTQYF | TRBJ2-3 | TRBV5-6 | NA | NA
TGCGCCAGCGGCCAAGAGGCGGCAGGGATTAATCAGCCCCAGCATTTT | CASGQEAAGINQPQHF | TRBJ1-5 | TRBV4-3 | NA | NA
TGCAGCGGAGTTAGCGGGGGGGCCGGGAATGAGCAGTTCTTC | CSGVSGGAGNEQFF | TRBJ2-1 | TRBV29-1 | NA | TRBD2
TGTGCCAGCAGTCCAGGACGGAATCAGCCCCTGCATTTT | CASSPGRNQPLHF | TRBJ1-5 | TRBV28 | NA | NA
TGCGCCAGCAGCCAACTACCGCAGGGGACACCCCTCCACTTT | CASSQLPQGTPLHF | TRBJ1-6 | TRBV4-3 | NA | NA
TGTGCCAGCTCACCAGAAGCTGAAAAACTGTTTTTT | CASSPEAEKLFF | TRBJ1-4 | TRBV18 | few | NA
TGTGCCAGCAGCTTCTTGGGTTCCGAGCAGTACTTC | CASSFLGSEQYF | TRBJ2-7 | TRBV11-2 | many | NA
TGCGCCAGCAGCAACAAGACTAGCGGGCTCTATGAGCAGTTCTTC | CASSNKTSGLYEQFF | TRBJ2-1 | TRBV5-1 | NA | TRBD2
TGTGCCAGCAGCTCGCGCCTCACAGAGTCGATTAGTGGCTACACCTTC | CASSSRLTESISGYTF | TRBJ1-2 | TRBV27 | NA | NA